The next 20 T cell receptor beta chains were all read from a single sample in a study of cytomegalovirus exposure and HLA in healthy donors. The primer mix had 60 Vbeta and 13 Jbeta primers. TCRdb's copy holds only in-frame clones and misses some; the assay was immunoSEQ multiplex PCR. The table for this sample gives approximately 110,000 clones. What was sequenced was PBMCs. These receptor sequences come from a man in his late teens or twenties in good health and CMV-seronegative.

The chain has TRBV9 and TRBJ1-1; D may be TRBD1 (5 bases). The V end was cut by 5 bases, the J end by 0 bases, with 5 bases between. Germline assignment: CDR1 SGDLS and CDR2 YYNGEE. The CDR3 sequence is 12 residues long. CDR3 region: CASRGVNTEAFF. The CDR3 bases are TGTGCCAGCAGAGGGGTGAACACTGAAGCTTTCTTT.

CDR3 coding DNA: TGTGCCAGCAGCTCAGACTCTGCCTACAATGAGCAGTTCTTC. Encoded protein: CASSSDSAYNEQFF. The chain combines TRBV7-8 with TRBJ2-1; D is unclear. The length of the CDR3 is 14 residues. V was cut by 4 bases and J by 2 bases, with 9 bases left in between. CDR1 is SGHVS, CDR2 FQNEAQ, per germline. The full variable domain, completed using reference TRBV7-8 and TRBJ2-1, is GAGVSQSPRYKVAKRGQDVALRCDPISGHVSLFWYQQALGQGPEFLTYFQNEAQLDKSGLPSDRFFAERPEGSVSTLKIQRTQQEDSAVYLCASSSDSAYNEQFFGPGTRLTVL.

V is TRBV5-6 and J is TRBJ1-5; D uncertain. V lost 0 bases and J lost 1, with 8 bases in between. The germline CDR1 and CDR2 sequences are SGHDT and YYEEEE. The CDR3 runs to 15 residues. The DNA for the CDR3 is TGTGCCAGCAGCTTGGCCGGCAGGAGCAATCAGCCCCAGCATTTT. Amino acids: CASSLAGRSNQPQHF.

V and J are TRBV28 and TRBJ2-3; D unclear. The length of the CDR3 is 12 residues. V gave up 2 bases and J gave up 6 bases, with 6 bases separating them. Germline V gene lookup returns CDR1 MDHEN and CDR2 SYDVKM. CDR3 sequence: CASSLVRDTQYF. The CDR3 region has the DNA TGTGCCAGCAGTTTAGTGAGGGATACGCAGTATTTT.

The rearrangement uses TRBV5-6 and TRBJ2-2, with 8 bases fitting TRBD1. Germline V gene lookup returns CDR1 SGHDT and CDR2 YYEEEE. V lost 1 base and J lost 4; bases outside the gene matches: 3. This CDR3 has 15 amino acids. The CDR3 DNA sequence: TGTGCCAGCAGCTTGCAGGGGGCGGTCACCGGGGAGCTGTTTTTT. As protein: CASSLQGAVTGELFF.

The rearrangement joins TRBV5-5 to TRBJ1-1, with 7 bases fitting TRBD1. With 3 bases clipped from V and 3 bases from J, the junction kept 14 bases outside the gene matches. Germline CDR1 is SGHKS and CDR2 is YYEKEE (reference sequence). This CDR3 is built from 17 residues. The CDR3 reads CASSSLQQGLIYTEAFF. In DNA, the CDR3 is TGTGCCAGCAGCTCACTGCAACAGGGGTTGATTTACACTGAAGCTTTCTTT.

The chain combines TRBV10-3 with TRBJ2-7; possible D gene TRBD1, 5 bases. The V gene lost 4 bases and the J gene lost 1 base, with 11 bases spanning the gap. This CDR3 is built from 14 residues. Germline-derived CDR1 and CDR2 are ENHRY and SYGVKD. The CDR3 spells CAISALRDSYEQYF. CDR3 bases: TGTGCCATCAGTGCCCTCAGGGATTCCTACGAGCAGTACTTC.

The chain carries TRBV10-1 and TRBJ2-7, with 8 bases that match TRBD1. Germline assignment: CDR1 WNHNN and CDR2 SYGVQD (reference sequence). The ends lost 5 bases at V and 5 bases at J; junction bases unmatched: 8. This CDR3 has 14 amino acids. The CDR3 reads CASSLYRGSNEQYF. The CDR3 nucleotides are TGCGCCAGCAGTCTATACAGGGGGTCCAACGAGCAGTACTTC.

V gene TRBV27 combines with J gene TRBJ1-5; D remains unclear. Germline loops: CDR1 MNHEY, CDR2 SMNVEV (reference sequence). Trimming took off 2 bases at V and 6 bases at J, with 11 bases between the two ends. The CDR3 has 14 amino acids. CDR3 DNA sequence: TGTGCCAGCAGTTTAACCGGGGTCACTCAGCCCCAGCATTTT. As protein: CASSLTGVTQPQHF.

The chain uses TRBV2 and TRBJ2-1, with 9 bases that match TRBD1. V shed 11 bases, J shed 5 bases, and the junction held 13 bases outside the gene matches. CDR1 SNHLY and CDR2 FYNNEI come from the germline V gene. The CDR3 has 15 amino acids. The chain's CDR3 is CAADPRDRADNEQFF. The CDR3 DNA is TGTGCCGCAGACCCCAGGGACAGGGCCGACAATGAGCAGTTCTTC.

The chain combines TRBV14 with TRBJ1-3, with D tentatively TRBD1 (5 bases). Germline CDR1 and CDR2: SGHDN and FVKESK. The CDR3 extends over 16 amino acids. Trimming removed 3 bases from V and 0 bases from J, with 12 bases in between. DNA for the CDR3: TGTGCCAGCAGCCAGTTCAGGGAAAGCTCTGGAAACACCATATATTTT. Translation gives CASSQFRESSGNTIYF.

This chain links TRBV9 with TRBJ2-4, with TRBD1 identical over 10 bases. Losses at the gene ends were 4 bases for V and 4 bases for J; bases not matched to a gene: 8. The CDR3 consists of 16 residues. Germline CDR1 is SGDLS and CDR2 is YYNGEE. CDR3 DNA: TGTGCCAGCAGCCCAATGACAGGGGGCCTTAAAAACATTCAGTACTTC. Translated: CASSPMTGGLKNIQYF.

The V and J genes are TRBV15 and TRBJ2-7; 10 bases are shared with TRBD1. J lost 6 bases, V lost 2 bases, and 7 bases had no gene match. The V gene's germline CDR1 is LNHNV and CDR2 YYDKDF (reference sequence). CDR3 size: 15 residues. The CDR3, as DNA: TGTGCCACCAGCAGAAGTTCCGGGACAGGGGTCGAGCAGTACTTC. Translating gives CATSRSSGTGVEQYF.

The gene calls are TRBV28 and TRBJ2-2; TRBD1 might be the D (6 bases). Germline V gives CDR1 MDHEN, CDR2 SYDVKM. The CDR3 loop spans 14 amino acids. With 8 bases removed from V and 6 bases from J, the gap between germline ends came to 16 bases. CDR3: CASRSQGSAGELFF. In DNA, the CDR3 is TGTGCCAGCCGAAGTCAGGGGTCGGCCGGGGAGCTGTTTTTT.

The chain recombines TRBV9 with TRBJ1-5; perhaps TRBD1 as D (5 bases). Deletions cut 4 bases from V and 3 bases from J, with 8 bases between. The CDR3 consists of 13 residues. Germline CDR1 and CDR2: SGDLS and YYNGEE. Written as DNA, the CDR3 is TGTGCCAGCAGCTCAGGGCACAATCAGCCCCAGCATTTT. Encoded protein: CASSSGHNQPQHF.

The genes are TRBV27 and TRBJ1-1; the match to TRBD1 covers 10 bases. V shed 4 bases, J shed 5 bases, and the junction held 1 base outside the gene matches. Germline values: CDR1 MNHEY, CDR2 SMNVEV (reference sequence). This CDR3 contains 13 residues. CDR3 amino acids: CASSSDRGTEAFF. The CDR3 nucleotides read TGTGCCAGCAGTTCGGACAGGGGGACTGAAGCTTTCTTT.

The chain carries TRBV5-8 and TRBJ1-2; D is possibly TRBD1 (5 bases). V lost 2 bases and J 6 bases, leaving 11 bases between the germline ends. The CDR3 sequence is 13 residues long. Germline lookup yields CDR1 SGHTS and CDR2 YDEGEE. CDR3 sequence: CASSFGGMDGYTF. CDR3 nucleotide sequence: TGTGCCAGCAGCTTTGGGGGGATGGATGGCTACACCTTC.

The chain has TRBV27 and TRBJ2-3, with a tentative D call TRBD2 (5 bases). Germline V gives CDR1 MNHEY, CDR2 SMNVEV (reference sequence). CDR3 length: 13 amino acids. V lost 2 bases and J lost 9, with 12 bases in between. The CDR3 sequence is CASSLGERTTQYF. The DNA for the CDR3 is TGTGCCAGCAGTTTAGGGGAGAGAACCACGCAGTATTTT.

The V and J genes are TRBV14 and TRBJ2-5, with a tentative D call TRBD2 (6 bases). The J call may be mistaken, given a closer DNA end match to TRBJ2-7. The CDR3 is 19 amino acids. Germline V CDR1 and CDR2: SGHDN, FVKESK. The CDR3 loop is CASSGETKIAGTSRYEQYF. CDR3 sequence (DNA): TGTGCCAGCAGCGGAGAAACGAAGATTGCCGGGACTTCCAGATACGAGCAGTACTTC.

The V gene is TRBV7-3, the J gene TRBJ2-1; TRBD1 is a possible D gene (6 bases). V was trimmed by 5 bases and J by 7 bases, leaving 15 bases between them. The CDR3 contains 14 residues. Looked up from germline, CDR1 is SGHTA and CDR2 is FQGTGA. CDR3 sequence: CASSIQQGANEQFF. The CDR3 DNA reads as TGTGCCAGCAGCATCCAACAGGGTGCTAATGAGCAGTTCTTC.